This entry describes one T cell receptor beta chain. Its cognate antigen is unknown. This entry comes from a study of CD8 T cells in Susac syndrome. Study-wide results and caveats: As acknowledged by the study, its TCR sequencing and HLA analysis included a relatively small number of individuals.

From germline, CDR1 is MGHRA and CDR2 YSYEKL. V was clipped by 0 bases and J by 3 bases, with 8 bases between them. The CDR3 is 14 amino acids. Random hexamers primed reverse transcription of roughly 0.45 to 1 ug RNA. From the immunoSEQ multiplex PCR reads, TCRdb called clonotypes with MiXCR, one entry per CDR3 protein. The sample yields some 150,000 distinct CDR3 sequences, roughly 95% seen once. The material sequenced was CD8+ T cells from PBMCs. The receptor's source is a human donor with multiple sclerosis. The chain uses TRBV4-1 and TRBJ1-2, with D unresolved. The CDR3 sequence: CASSQDPGDYGYTF. The CDR3 DNA reads as TGCGCCAGCAGCCAAGATCCCGGGGACTATGGCTACACCTTC.